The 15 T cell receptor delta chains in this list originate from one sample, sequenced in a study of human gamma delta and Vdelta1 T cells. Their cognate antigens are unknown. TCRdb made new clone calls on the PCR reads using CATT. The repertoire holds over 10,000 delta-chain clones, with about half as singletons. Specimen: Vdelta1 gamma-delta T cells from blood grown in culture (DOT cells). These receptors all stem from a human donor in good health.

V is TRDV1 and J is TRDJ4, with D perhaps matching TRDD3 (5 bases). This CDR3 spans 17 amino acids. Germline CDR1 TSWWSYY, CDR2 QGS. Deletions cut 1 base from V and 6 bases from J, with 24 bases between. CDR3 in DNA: TGTGCTCTTGGGGAACACCCCCGACCGAGGTACCGGGGGGCCCTGATCTTT. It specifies CALGEHPRPRYRGALIF.

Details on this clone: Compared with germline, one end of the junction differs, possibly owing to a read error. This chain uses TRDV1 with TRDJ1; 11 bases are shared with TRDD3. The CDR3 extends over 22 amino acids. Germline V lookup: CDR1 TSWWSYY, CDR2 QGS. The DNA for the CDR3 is TGTTCTCTTGGAATCGTCGGCGAGCTTCTGGGGGATACCGAGGGGTACACCGATAAACTCATCTTT. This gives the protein CSLGIVGELLGDTEGYTDKLIF.

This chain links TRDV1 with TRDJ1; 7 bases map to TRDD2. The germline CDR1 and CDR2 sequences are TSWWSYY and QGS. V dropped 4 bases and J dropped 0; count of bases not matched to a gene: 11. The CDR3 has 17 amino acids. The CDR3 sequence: CALGVPTVGEYTDKLIF. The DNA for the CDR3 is TGTGCTCTTGGGGTTCCTACAGTGGGAGAGTACACCGATAAACTCATCTTT.

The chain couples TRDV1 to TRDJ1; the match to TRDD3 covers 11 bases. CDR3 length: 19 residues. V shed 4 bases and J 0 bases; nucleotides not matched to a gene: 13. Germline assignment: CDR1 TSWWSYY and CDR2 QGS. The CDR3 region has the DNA TGTGCTCTTGGGGCTGGCCGGGTGCGTGGGGGATACGACACCGATAAACTCATCTTT. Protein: CALGAGRVRGGYDTDKLIF.

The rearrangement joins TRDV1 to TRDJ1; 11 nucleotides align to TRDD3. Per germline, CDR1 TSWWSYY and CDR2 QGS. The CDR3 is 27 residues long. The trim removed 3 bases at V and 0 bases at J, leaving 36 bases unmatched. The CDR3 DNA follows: TGTGCTCTTGGGGACGGCAATAATCCTCACGGACCTCTACTGGGGGATAAACGGAGGACGTACACCGATAAACTCATCTTT. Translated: CALGDGNNPHGPLLGDKRRTYTDKLIF.

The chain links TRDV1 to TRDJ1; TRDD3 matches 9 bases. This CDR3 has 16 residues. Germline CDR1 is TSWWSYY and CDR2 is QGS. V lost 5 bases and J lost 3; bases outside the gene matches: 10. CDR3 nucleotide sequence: TGTGCTCTTGGGACCCCTACGGGGATACGCGCCGATAAACTCATCTTT. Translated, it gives CALGTPTGIRADKLIF.

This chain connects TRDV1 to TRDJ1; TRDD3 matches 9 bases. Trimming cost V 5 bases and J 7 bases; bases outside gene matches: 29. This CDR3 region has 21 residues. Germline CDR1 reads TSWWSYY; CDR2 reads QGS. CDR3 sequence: CALGLPPRGPSGDTRQGKLIF. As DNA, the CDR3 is TGTGCTCTTGGGCTCCCACCAAGGGGTCCGTCGGGGGATACAAGGCAGGGTAAACTCATCTTT.

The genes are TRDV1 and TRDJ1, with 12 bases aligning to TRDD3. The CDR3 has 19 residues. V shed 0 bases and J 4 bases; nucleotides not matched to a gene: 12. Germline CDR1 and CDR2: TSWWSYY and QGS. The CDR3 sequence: CALGELTVRLGDTFDKLIF. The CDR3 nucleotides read TGTGCTCTTGGGGAACTGACGGTTAGACTGGGGGATACATTCGATAAACTCATCTTT.

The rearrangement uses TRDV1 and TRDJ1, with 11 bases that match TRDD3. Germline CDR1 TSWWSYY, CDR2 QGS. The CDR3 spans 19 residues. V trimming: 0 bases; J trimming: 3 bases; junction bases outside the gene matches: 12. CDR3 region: CALGELLLRAGGYPDKLIF. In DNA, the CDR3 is TGTGCTCTTGGGGAACTACTCCTACGCGCTGGGGGATACCCCGATAAACTCATCTTT.

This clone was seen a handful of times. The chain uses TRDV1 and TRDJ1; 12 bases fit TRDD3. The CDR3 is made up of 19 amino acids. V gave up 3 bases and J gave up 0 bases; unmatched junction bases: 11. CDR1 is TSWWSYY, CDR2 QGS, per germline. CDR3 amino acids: CALGEFQYWGIPDTDKLIF. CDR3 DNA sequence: TGTGCTCTTGGGGAGTTCCAGTACTGGGGGATACCGGACACCGATAAACTCATCTTT.

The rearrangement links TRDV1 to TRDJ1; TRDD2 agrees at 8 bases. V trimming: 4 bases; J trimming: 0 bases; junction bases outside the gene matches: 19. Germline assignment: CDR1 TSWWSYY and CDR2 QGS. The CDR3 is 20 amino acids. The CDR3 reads CALGGGVFLQAEQYTDKLIF. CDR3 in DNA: TGTGCTCTTGGGGGAGGGGTCTTCCTACAGGCTGAGCAGTACACCGATAAACTCATCTTT.

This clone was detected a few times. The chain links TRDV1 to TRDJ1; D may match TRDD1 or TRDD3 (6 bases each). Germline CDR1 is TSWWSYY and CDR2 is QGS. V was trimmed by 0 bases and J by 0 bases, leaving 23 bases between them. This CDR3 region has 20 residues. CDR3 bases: TGTGCTCTTGGGGAACTTCTCAATAGTTTGGGGGTTGAGTACACCGATAAACTCATCTTT. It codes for CALGELLNSLGVEYTDKLIF.

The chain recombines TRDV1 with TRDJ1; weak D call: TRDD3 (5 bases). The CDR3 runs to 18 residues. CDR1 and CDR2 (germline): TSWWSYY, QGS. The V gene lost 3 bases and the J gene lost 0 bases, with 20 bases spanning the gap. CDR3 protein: CALGDFPQRGPYTDKLIF. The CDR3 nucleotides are TGTGCTCTTGGGGATTTTCCCCAGAGGGGACCCTACACCGATAAACTCATCTTT.

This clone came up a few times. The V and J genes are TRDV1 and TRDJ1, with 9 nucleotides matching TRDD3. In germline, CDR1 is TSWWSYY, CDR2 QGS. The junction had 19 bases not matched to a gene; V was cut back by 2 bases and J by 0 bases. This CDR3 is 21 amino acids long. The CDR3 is CALGEGMVNWGTESYTDKLIF. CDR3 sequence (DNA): TGTGCTCTTGGGGAAGGGATGGTAAACTGGGGGACAGAATCCTACACCGATAAACTCATCTTT.

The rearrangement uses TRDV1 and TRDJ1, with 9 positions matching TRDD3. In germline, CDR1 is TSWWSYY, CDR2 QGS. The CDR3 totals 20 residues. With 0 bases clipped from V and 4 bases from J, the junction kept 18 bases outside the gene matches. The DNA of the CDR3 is TGTGCTCTTGGGGAACTACCCGCGTTCAACACCCTGGGGGATTTCGATAAACTCATCTTT. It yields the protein CALGELPAFNTLGDFDKLIF.